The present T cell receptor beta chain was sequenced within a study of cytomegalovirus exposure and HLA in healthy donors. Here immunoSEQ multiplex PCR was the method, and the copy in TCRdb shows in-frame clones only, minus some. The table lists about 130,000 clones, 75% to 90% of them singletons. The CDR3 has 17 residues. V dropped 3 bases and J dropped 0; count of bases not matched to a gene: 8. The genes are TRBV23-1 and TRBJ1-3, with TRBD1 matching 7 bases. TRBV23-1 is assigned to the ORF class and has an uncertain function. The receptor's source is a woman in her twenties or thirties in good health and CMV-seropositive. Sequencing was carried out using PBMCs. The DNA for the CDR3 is TGCGCCAGCAGTCACCAGGGGGGAAGATACTCTGGAAACACCATATATTTT. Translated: CASSHQGGRYSGNTIYF.